This T cell receptor beta chain is from a study of cytotoxic CD8 clonotypes in ibrutinib-treated CLL. Overall study results and limits: Clonality went up at ibrutinib response and then declined back toward baseline at progression.

This CDR3 spans 15 amino acids. The germline V gene has CDR1 SGHRS and CDR2 YFSETQ. Trimming stripped 4 bases from V and 4 bases from J, with 17 bases between. Comments on this clone: Its cognate antigen is unknown.

Measured with immunoSEQ multiplex PCR; TCRdb has only the in-frame clones, and not every one. The data hold 30,000 to 40,000 clones, with 55% to 75% observed a single time. The clonotype originates from a human donor with chronic lymphocytic leukemia. V is TRBV5-1 and J is TRBJ1-2; a weak D match, TRBD1 (5 bases). This material consisted of PBMCs, taken at disease progression, from a patient treated with ibrutinib. CDR3 nucleotides: TGCGCCAGCAGCCCGGGGGACGCCAGAGGCTATGGCTACACCTTC. Amino acids: CASSPGDARGYGYTF.